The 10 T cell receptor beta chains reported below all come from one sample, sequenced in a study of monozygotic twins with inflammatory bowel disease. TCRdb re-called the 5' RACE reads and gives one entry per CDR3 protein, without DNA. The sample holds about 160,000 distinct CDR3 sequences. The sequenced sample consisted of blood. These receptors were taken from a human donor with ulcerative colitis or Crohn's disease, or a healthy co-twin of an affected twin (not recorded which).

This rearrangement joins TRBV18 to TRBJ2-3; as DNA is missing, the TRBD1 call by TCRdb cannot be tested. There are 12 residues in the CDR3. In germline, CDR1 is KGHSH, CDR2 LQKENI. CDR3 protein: CASSPRDSSQYF.

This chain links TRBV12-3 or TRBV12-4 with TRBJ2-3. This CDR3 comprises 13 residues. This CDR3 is CASSLQSTDTQYF.

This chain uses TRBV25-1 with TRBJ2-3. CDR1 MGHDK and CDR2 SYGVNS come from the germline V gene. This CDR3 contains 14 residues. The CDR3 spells CASSERHSTDTQYF.

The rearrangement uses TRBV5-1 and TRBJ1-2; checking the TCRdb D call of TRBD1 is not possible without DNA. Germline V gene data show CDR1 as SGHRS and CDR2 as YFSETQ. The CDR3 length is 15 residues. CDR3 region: CASSPGQGARSGYTF.

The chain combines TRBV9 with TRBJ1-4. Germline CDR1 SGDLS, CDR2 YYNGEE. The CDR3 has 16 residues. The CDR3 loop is CASSIGPDADNEKLFF.

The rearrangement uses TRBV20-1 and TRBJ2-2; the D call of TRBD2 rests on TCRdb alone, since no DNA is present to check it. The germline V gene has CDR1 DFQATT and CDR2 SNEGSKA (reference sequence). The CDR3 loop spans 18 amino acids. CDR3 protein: CSARGFLGLAGGTGELFF.

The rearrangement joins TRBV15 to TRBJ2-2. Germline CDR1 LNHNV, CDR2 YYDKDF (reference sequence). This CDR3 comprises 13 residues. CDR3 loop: CATSRVNSGELFF. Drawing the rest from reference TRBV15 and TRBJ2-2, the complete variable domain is DAMVIQNPRYQVTQFGKPVTLSCSQTLNHNVMYWYQQKSSQAPKLLFHYYDKDFNNEADTPDNFQSRRPNTSFCFLDIRSPGLGDTAMYLCATSRVNSGELFFGEGSRLTVL.

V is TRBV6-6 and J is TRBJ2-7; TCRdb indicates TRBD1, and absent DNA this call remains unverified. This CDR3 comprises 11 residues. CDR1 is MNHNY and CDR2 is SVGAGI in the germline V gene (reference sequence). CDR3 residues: CASSYPGSPYF.

CDR3 amino acids: CAISESRAGGNEQFF. V usage is TRBV10-3 and J usage is TRBJ2-1; TCRdb designates TRBD2, a call that cannot be tested without DNA. There are 15 residues in the CDR3. Germline V lookup: CDR1 ENHRY, CDR2 SYGVKD.

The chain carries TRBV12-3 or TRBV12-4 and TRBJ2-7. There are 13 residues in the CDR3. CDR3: CASSAASPYEQYF.